These 9 T cell receptor beta chains were sequenced from one sample in a study of early T cells in non-severe SARS-CoV-2 infection (dated by TCRdb to about 2021). Preparation of the library involved 5' RACE. Sequenced on a NextSeq 500. The public reads were quality trimmed at Q25 with fastp and then assembled into clones with MiXCR by TCRdb, keeping productive beta chains. Entries that share a CDR3 protein sequence are merged under the most common genes and DNA. For this sample there are 87,000 or so distinct CDR3 sequences; approximately 14% appear just once. Around 5.8% of the sample is held by the ten biggest clonotypes. Sequencing used whole blood. These TCRs come from an adult who was a healthcare worker with PCR-confirmed SARS-CoV-2 infection or an uninfected control (not recorded which).

There are a few counts of this clonotype. This chain links TRBV28 with TRBJ1-2; D gene uncertain. Germline-derived CDR1 and CDR2 are MDHEN and SYDVKM. V was shortened by 5 bases and J by 5 bases, with 15 bases between the two germline ends. CDR3 length: 14 residues. The CDR3 reads CASSPWTDSYGYTF. As DNA, the CDR3 is TGTGCCAGCAGTCCCTGGACGGACTCTTATGGCTACACCTTC.

V usage is TRBV11-2 and J usage is TRBJ2-5; 7 nucleotides match TRBD2. This CDR3 comprises 13 residues. The V gene end was trimmed by 5 bases and the J gene end by 2 bases; junction bases not matched to a gene: 2. Germline-derived CDR1 and CDR2 are SGHAT and FQNNGV. CDR3 amino acids: CASSPGLQETQYF. In nucleotides, the CDR3 is TGTGCCAGCAGCCCGGGACTACAAGAGACCCAGTACTTC.

This clonotype was found a few times. The chain employs TRBV5-1 and TRBJ2-7; 8 bases align to TRBD2. The CDR3 is made up of 14 amino acids. J lost 3 bases, V lost 4 bases, and 6 bases had no gene match. Germline loops: CDR1 SGHRS, CDR2 YFSETQ. CDR3 in amino acids: CASSPETSDYEQYF. As DNA, the CDR3 is TGCGCCAGCAGCCCAGAGACTAGCGACTACGAGCAGTACTTC.

This clonotype has a handful of counts. The V and J genes are TRBV20-1 and TRBJ2-1; D is tentatively TRBD1 or TRBD2 (6 bases each). Germline CDR1 and CDR2: DFQATT and SNEGSKA (reference sequence). The V end lost 6 bases, the J end lost 0 bases, and 12 bases lay between the germline ends. The CDR3 consists of 14 residues. The CDR3 nucleotides are TGCAGTGCCCCCGGGGGCGTCTCCTACAATGAGCAGTTCTTC. The encoded protein is CSAPGGVSYNEQFF.

The gene calls are TRBV11-2 and TRBJ1-1, with 7 bases identical to TRBD1. This CDR3 has 15 amino acids. V gave up 5 bases and J gave up 5 bases; unmatched junction bases: 11. Germline loops: CDR1 SGHAT, CDR2 FQNNGV. CDR3 sequence: CASSRTGQVETEAFF. For the CDR3, the DNA is TGTGCCAGCAGCCGAACCGGACAGGTGGAGACTGAAGCTTTCTTT.

The J gene is TRBJ2-7, the V gene TRBV6-2 or TRBV6-3; D is uncertain. The V end lost 4 bases, the J end lost 5 bases, and 6 bases lay between the germline ends. This CDR3 has 11 residues. Looked up from germline, CDR1 is MNHEY and CDR2 is SVGEGT. The CDR3 region has the DNA TGTGCCAGCAGTTCAGTACACGAGCAGTACTTC. This gives the protein CASSSVHEQYF.

The CDR3 region is CASSPGQNTGELFF. The CDR3 DNA sequence: TGTGCCAGCAGCCCGGGACAGAACACCGGGGAGCTGTTTTTT. The gene calls are TRBV7-9 and TRBJ2-2; tentative D call: TRBD1 (6 bases). Per the germline V gene, CDR1 is SEHNR and CDR2 is FQNEAQ (reference sequence). The CDR3 is 14 amino acids. Trimming cost V 5 bases and J 1 base, with 8 bases left between them.

The rearrangement joins TRBV5-1 to TRBJ2-7; a weak D match, TRBD1 (6 bases). The CDR3 extends over 14 amino acids. The germline gives CDR1 SGHRS, CDR2 YFSETQ. Trimming removed 3 bases from V and 7 bases from J, with 17 bases in between. The DNA of the CDR3 is TGCGCCAGCAGCTCCTGGGACACCGGCGGGGAGCAGTACTTC. Encoded protein: CASSSWDTGGEQYF.

This clonotype was counted ten times or more. The chain combines TRBV3-1 with TRBJ2-1, with TRBD2 identical over 12 bases. The CDR3 has 16 amino acids. The V and J ends lost 4 bases and 7 bases, in that order; junction bases with no gene match: 8. The germline V gene has CDR1 LGHDT and CDR2 YNNKEL (reference sequence). CDR3 amino acids: CASSPFGLAGPNEQFF. The CDR3 nucleotides read TGTGCCAGCAGCCCCTTCGGACTAGCGGGGCCGAATGAGCAGTTCTTC.